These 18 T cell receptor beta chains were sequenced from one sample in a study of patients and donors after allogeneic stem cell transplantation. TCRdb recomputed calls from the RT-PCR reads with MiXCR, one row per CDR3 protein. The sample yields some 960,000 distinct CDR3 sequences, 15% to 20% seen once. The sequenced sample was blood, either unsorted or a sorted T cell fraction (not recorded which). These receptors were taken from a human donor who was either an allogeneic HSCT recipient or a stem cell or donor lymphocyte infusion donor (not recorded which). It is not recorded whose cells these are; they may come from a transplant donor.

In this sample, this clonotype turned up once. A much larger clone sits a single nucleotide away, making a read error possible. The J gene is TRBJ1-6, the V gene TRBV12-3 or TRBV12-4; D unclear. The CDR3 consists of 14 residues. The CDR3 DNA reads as TGTGCCAGCAGGATGAGCTCCTATTATTCACCCCTCCACTTT. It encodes CASRMSSYYSPLHF.

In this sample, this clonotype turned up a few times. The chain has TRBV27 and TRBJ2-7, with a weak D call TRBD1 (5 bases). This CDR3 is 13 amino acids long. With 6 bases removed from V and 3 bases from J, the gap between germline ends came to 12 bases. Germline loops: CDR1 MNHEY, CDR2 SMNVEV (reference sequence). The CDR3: CASSPGWGYEQYF. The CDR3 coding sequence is TGTGCCAGCAGCCCAGGGTGGGGCTACGAGCAGTACTTC.

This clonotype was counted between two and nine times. The CDR3 loop is CASSRDRGSEKLFF. The CDR3 bases are TGTGCCAGCAGCCGGGACAGGGGAAGTGAAAAACTGTTTTTT. The genes are TRBV11-2 and TRBJ1-4, with 10 nucleotides matching TRBD1. This CDR3 contains 14 residues. Germline V gives CDR1 SGHAT, CDR2 FQNNGV. The junction had 4 bases not matched to a gene; V was cut back by 5 bases and J by 7 bases. The variable domain in full, with the rest retrieved from reference TRBV11-2 and TRBJ1-4, is EAGVAQSPRYKIIEKRQSVAFWCNPISGHATLYWYQQILGQGPKLLIQFQNNGVVDDSQLPKDRFSAERLKGVDSTLKIQPAKLEDSAVYLCASSRDRGSEKLFFGSGTQLSVL.

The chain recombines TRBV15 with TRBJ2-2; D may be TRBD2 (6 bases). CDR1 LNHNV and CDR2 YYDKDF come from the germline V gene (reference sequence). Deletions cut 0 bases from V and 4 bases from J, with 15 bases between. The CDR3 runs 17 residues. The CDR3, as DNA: TGTGCCACCAGCAGAGACCAGGCGGGGCCAGGCACCGGGGAGCTGTTTTTT. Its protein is CATSRDQAGPGTGELFF.

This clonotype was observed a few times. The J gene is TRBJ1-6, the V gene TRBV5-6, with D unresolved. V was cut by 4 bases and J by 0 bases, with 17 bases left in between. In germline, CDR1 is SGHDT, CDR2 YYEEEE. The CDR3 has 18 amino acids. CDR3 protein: CASSPQVGGSSYNSPLHF. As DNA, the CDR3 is TGTGCCAGCAGCCCGCAGGTTGGAGGAAGCTCCTATAATTCACCCCTCCACTTT.

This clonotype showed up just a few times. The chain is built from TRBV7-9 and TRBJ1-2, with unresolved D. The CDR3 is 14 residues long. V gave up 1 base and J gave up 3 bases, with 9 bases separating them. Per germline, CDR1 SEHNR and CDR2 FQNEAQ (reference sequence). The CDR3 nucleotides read TGTGCCAGCAGCTTAGAGCGGCCTGACTATGGCTACACCTTC. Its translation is CASSLERPDYGYTF.

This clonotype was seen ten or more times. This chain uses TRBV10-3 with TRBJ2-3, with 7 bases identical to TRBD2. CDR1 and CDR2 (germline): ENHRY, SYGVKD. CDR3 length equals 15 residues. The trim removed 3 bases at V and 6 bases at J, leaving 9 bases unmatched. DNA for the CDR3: TGTGCCATCAGTGACCTTGGTAGCGGGCGCGATACGCAGTATTTT. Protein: CAISDLGSGRDTQYF.

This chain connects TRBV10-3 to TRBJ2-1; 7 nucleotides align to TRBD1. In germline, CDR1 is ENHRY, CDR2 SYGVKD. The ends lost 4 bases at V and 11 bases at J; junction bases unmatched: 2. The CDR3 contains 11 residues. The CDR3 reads CAISGGQQQFF. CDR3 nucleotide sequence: TGTGCCATCAGTGGGGGACAGCAGCAGTTCTTC.

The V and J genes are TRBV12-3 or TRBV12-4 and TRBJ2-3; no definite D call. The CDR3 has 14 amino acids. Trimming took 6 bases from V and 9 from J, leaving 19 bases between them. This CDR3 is CASSSSLGGQTQYF. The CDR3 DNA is TGTGCCAGCAGCTCCAGCCTGGGCGGTCAGACGCAGTATTTT.

CDR3 DNA: TGCAGTGCTAGAGTACGGGCGAACACTGAAGCTTTCTTT. Residues: CSARVRANTEAFF. This chain joins TRBV20-1 and TRBJ1-1, with no clear D. V was cut by 1 base and J by 1 base, with 7 bases left in between. Germline V CDR1 and CDR2: DFQATT, SNEGSKA (reference sequence). The CDR3 is 13 amino acids.

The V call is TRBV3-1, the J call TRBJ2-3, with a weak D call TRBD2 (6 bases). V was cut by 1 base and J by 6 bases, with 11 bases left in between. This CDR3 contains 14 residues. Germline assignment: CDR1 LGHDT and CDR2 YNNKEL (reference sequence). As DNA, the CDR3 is TGTGCCAGCAGCCAAGGGGAGGCCTTTGATACGCAGTATTTT. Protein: CASSQGEAFDTQYF.

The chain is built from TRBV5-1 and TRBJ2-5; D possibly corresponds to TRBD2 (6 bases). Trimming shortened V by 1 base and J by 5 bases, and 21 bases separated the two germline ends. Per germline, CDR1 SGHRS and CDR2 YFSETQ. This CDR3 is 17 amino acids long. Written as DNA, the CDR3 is TGCGCCAGCAGCTTGTTTCCTTTGCGGGACGGAGGGGAGACCCAGTACTTC. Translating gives CASSLFPLRDGGETQYF.

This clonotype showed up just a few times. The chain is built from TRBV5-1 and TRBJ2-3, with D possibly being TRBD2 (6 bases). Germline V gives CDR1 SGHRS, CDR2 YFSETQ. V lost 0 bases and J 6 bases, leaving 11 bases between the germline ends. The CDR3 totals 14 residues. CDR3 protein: CASSLERAGDTQYF. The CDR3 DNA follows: TGCGCCAGCAGCTTGGAGCGGGCCGGGGATACGCAGTATTTT.

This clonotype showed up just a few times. Here the CDR3 reads CASSYSRLAGTDTQYF. The CDR3 bases are TGCGCCAGCAGCTATTCCCGACTAGCGGGCACAGATACGCAGTATTTT. V usage is TRBV5-1 and J usage is TRBJ2-3, with TRBD2 matching 9 bases. Germline CDR1 reads SGHRS; CDR2 reads YFSETQ. The CDR3 length is 16 residues. Trimming cost V 3 bases and J 1 base; bases outside gene matches: 6.

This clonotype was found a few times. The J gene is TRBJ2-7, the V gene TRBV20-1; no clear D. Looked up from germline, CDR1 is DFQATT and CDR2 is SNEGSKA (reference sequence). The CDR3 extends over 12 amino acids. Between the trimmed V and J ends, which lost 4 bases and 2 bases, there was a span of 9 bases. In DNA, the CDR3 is TGCAGTGCTACCGTGGGGACCTACGAGCAGTACTTC. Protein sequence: CSATVGTYEQYF.

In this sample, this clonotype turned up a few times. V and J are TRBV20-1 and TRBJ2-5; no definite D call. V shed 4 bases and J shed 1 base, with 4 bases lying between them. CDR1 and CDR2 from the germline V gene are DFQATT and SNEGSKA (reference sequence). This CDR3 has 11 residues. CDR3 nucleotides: TGCAGTGCTATTGTCCAAGAGACCCAGTACTTC. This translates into CSAIVQETQYF.

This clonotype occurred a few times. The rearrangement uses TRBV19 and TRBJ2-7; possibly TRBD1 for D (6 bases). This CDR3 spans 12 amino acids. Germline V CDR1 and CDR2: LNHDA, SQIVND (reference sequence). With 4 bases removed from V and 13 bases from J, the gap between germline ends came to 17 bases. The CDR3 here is CASSTQPGHPYF. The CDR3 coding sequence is TGTGCCAGTAGTACTCAACCGGGACACCCTTACTTC.

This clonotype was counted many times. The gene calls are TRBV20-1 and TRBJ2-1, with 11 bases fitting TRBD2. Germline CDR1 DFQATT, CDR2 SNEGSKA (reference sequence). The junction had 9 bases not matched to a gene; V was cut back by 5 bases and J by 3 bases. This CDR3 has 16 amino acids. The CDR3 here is CSAYGPLAGVYNEQFF. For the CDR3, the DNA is TGCAGTGCTTATGGACCACTAGCGGGAGTCTACAATGAGCAGTTCTTC.